This passage covers 3 T cell receptor beta chains from one sample sequenced in a study of blood T cell repertoires in COVID-19. The repertoire was sequenced with immunoSEQ multiplex PCR; TCRdb's copy has only in-frame clones and lacks some. The sample yields approximately 190,000 clones, around 84% seen once. The sequenced material came from peripheral blood. Receptors originate from a human donor in a cohort sampled during active COVID-19.

The chain combines TRBV3-1 (or the pseudogene TRBV3-2) with TRBJ2-3; 8 positions match TRBD1. The V gene end was trimmed by 4 bases and the J gene end by 4 bases; junction bases not matched to a gene: 4. This CDR3 is built from 14 residues. Germline-derived CDR1 and CDR2 are LGHDT and YNNKEL (reference sequence). CDR3 sequence reads: CASSPGQGPDTQYF. The CDR3 DNA follows: TGTGCCAGCAGCCCCGGACAGGGCCCAGATACGCAGTATTTT.

The rearrangement joins TRBV19 to TRBJ1-6; perhaps TRBD1 as D (5 bases). Germline CDR1 reads LNHDA; CDR2 reads SQIVND (reference sequence). The CDR3 loop spans 15 amino acids. Trimming removed 4 bases from V and 10 bases from J, with 17 bases in between. The CDR3 DNA reads as TGTGCCAGTAGTACCAGACGGGGGGGAGGATCACCCCTCCACTTT. This encodes CASSTRRGGGSPLHF. The complete variable domain, with remaining parts taken from reference TRBV19 and TRBJ1-6, reads DGGITQSPKYLFRKEGQNVTLSCEQNLNHDAMYWYRQDPGQGLRLIYYSQIVNDFQKGDIAEGYSVSREKKESFPLTVTSAQKNPTAFYLCASSTRRGGGSPLHFGNGTRLTVT.

V and J are TRBV20-1 and TRBJ2-1, with no clear D. The CDR3 runs to 11 residues. The germline V gene encodes CDR1 DFQATT and CDR2 SNEGSKA (reference sequence). Trimming stripped 3 bases from V and 8 bases from J, with 8 bases between. The CDR3 DNA reads TGCAGTGCTAGTTTCGGAGATGAGCAGTTCTTC. Its protein is CSASFGDEQFF.